Each of the 29 T cell receptor beta chains below was sequenced from the same sample in a study of T-cell memory formation after mild COVID-19 (dated by TCRdb to the early 2020s). Libraries were built with 5' RACE. Instrument used: Illumina NovaSeq 6000. TCRdb's own reprocessing of the public reads used fastp at Q25 and MiXCR and kept productive beta chains. For every CDR3 protein sequence, its rows merge into one entry that carries the most common genes and DNA. This sample has 350,000 to 550,000 distinct CDR3 sequences in its table, and 15% to 20% of those were observed once. The top ten clones comprise 20% to 25% of the sample. Sample: PBMCs or a T cell subset sorted from them (not recorded which). All receptors derive from a man aged 18 to 30 who had mild COVID-19 (a few samples of this study predate the infection). The sample titles of this study are shuffled in the database, so cell type and time point are left out; the donor was told from shared clones.

The rearrangement links TRBV11-2 to TRBJ1-1; weak D call: TRBD1 (6 bases). This CDR3 contains 15 residues. V dropped 6 bases and J dropped 2 bases, with 16 bases sitting between them. Germline V lookup: CDR1 SGHAT, CDR2 FQNNGV. The CDR3 loop reads CASSFRAGVNTEAFF. The CDR3 nucleotides are TGTGCCAGCAGTTTCAGGGCAGGGGTTAACACTGAAGCTTTCTTT.

The V and J genes are TRBV20-1 and TRBJ1-5, with D possibly being TRBD1 (6 bases). CDR1 and CDR2 from the germline V gene are DFQATT and SNEGSKA (reference sequence). The CDR3 totals 16 residues. With 0 bases removed from V and 4 bases from J, the gap between germline ends came to 16 bases. The CDR3 sequence: CSARDLGAGPNQPQHF. The CDR3, as DNA: TGCAGTGCTAGAGATCTGGGGGCCGGTCCAAATCAGCCCCAGCATTTT.

The chain couples TRBV2 to TRBJ1-1; D possibly corresponds to TRBD1 (5 bases). The V gene lost 3 bases and the J gene lost 0 bases, with 8 bases spanning the gap. The CDR3 spans 14 residues. Germline V gene sequence: CDR1 SNHLY, CDR2 FYNNEI. Here the CDR3 DNA reads TGTGCCAGCAGTGATAGCAGGGTGAACACTGAAGCTTTCTTT. Translating it yields CASSDSRVNTEAFF.

V usage is TRBV5-6 and J usage is TRBJ2-1; maybe TRBD1 (5 bases). There are 13 residues in the CDR3. Trimming left V 3 bases short and J 10 bases short, with 14 bases between. CDR1 is SGHDT, CDR2 YYEEEE, per germline. The CDR3 bases are TGTGCCAGCAGCTCCGACCAGGGCGGAGAGCAGTTCTTC. The encoded protein is CASSSDQGGEQFF. The full variable domain, in which reference TRBV5-6 and TRBJ2-1 provide the parts outside the CDR3, is DAGVTQSPTHLIKTRGQQVTLRCSPKSGHDTVSWYQQALGQGPQFIFQYYEEEERQRGNFPDRFSGHQFPNYSSELNVNALLLGDSALYLCASSSDQGGEQFFGPGTRLTVL.

This rearrangement joins TRBV27 to TRBJ2-3; D call uncertain. Germline CDR1 is MNHEY and CDR2 is SMNVEV (reference sequence). V was cut by 2 bases and J by 3 bases, with 21 bases left in between. The CDR3 is 18 amino acids. DNA of the CDR3: TGTGCCAGCAGTTTAGCAGTTCGGTCCGACCTTATAACAGATACGCAGTATTTT. It translates to CASSLAVRSDLITDTQYF.

V gene TRBV7-9 combines with J gene TRBJ1-1; 7 bases fit TRBD1. In germline, CDR1 is SEHNR, CDR2 FQNEAQ (reference sequence). V gave up 5 bases and J gave up 6 bases; unmatched junction bases: 9. The CDR3 has 14 amino acids. The CDR3 reads CASSARQGWSEAFF. Written as DNA, the CDR3 is TGTGCCAGCAGCGCGAGACAGGGTTGGTCTGAAGCTTTCTTT. The entire variable domain, with the rest obtained from reference TRBV7-9 and TRBJ1-1, is as follows: DTGVSQNPRHKITKRGQNVTFRCDPISEHNRLYWYRQTLGQGPEFLTYFQNEAQLEKSRLLSDRFSAERPKGSFSTLEIQRTEQGDSAMYLCASSARQGWSEAFFGQGTRLTVV.

The CDR3 spells CASSIRDTDYGYTF. Here the CDR3 DNA reads TGTGCCAGCTCTATCAGGGACACAGACTATGGCTACACCTTC. This sequence joins TRBV18 and TRBJ1-2; TRBD1 might be the D (6 bases). V was clipped by 6 bases and J by 3 bases, with 14 bases between them. The CDR3 is made up of 14 amino acids. Germline-derived CDR1 and CDR2 are KGHSH and LQKENI.

This clonotype has a handful of counts. The J gene is TRBJ2-1, the V gene TRBV12-3 or TRBV12-4, with 8 bases aligning to TRBD1. After removal of 0 bases from V and 2 bases from J, the junction contained 3 bases not matched to a gene. The CDR3 extends over 16 amino acids. This CDR3 is CASSLAGQVPYNEQFF. The CDR3, as DNA: TGTGCCAGCAGTTTAGCGGGACAGGTGCCCTACAATGAGCAGTTCTTC.

The chain uses TRBV7-3 and TRBJ1-1; TRBD1 matches 7 bases. The CDR3 is 13 residues long. CDR1 is SGHTA and CDR2 is FQGTGA in the germline V gene. V shed 6 bases and J 5 bases; nucleotides not matched to a gene: 6. CDR3 in amino acids: CASRAGGGTEAFF. The CDR3 DNA reads as TGTGCCAGCAGGGCAGGGGGTGGTACTGAAGCTTTCTTT.

This clonotype was seen more than once but under ten times. V is TRBV20-1 and J is TRBJ2-5, with D perhaps given as TRBD1 or TRBD2 (5 bases each). The CDR3 loop spans 13 amino acids. The germline V gene has CDR1 DFQATT and CDR2 SNEGSKA (reference sequence). Trimming took off 6 bases at V and 3 bases at J, with 14 bases between the two ends. The CDR3 sequence: CSAPGAREETQYF. CDR3 nucleotides: TGCAGTGCCCCCGGGGCCAGGGAAGAGACCCAGTACTTC.

This clonotype has a handful of counts. The chain recombines TRBV3-1 with TRBJ2-7; 13 positions match TRBD2. The CDR3 totals 17 residues. Germline lookup yields CDR1 LGHDT and CDR2 YNNKEL (reference sequence). V trimming: 5 bases; J trimming: 0 bases; junction bases outside the gene matches: 7. For the CDR3, the DNA is TGTGCCAGCAGCAGGACTAGCGGGGGCCCTAGCTCCTACGAGCAGTACGTC. This sequence encodes CASSRTSGGPSSYEQYV.

The genes are TRBV7-3 and TRBJ1-2, with D perhaps matching TRBD1 (5 bases). This CDR3 is built from 15 residues. V was shortened by 8 bases and J by 3 bases, with 19 bases between the two germline ends. Germline CDR1 reads SGHTA; CDR2 reads FQGTGA. CDR3 sequence reads: CASSAGGAFDYGYTF. Written as DNA, the CDR3 is TGTGCCAGCTCAGCCGGTGGGGCGTTCGACTATGGCTACACCTTC.

The chain recombines TRBV2 with TRBJ1-6, with D unclear. This CDR3 comprises 13 residues. Trimming shortened V by 7 bases and J by 7 bases, and 11 bases separated the two germline ends. CDR1 is SNHLY, CDR2 FYNNEI, per germline. In DNA form, the CDR3 reads TGTGCCAGCATCACAGCTACGAATTCACCCCTCCACTTT. Residues: CASITATNSPLHF.

The CDR3 here is CASRDTGMNTEAFF. The DNA for the CDR3 is TGTGCCAGCAGGGATACAGGGATGAACACTGAAGCTTTCTTT. The chain joins TRBV28 to TRBJ1-1, with D possibly TRBD1 on 6 matching bases. The CDR3 is made up of 14 amino acids. Between the trimmed V and J ends, which lost 6 bases and 0 bases, there was a span of 11 bases. Per the germline V gene, CDR1 is MDHEN and CDR2 is SYDVKM. The complete variable domain, with remaining parts taken from reference TRBV28 and TRBJ1-1, reads DVKVTQSSRYLVKRTGEKVFLECVQDMDHENMFWYRQDPGLGLRLIYFSYDVKMKEKGDIPEGYSVSREKKERFSLILESASTNQTSMYLCASRDTGMNTEAFFGQGTRLTVV.

In its sample, this clonotype is medium-sized. The gene calls are TRBV7-2 and TRBJ2-3; D is perhaps TRBD1 (5 bases). Germline CDR1 is SGHTA and CDR2 is FQGNSA. Between the trimmed V and J ends, which lost 4 bases and 5 bases, there was a span of 13 bases. The CDR3 totals 14 residues. In nucleotides, the CDR3 is TGTGCCAGCAGCTCGACCAGGGTCGGAGATACGCAGTATTTT. This gives the protein CASSSTRVGDTQYF.

The rearrangement joins TRBV7-9 to TRBJ1-1, with 7 bases that match TRBD1. V was pared by 6 bases and J by 4 bases, with 8 bases of the junction left unmatched. CDR3 length: 14 amino acids. Germline values: CDR1 SEHNR, CDR2 FQNEAQ (reference sequence). DNA of the CDR3: TGTGCCAGCAGACCTCTTACAGGGGCCACTGAAGCTTTCTTT. Protein product: CASRPLTGATEAFF.

The gene calls are TRBV6-5 and TRBJ2-7, with 8 bases fitting TRBD2. The CDR3 runs to 14 residues. The junction had 10 bases not matched to a gene; V was cut back by 6 bases and J by 6 bases. Germline V gives CDR1 MNHEY, CDR2 SVGAGI. The CDR3 reads CASREPGLVGEQYF. The CDR3 DNA sequence: TGTGCCAGCAGAGAGCCGGGACTAGTAGGCGAGCAGTACTTC.

The J gene is TRBJ2-5, the V gene TRBV20-1; no definite D call. Germline V gene lookup returns CDR1 DFQATT and CDR2 SNEGSKA (reference sequence). The V end lost 0 bases, the J end lost 1 base, and 12 bases lay between the germline ends. This CDR3 contains 15 residues. The CDR3, as DNA: TGCAGTGCTAGAGATCGACGGTATAGCCAAGAGACCCAGTACTTC. This encodes CSARDRRYSQETQYF.

About this clonotype itself: This could be a read error, since a much larger clone is one nucleotide away. This rearrangement joins TRBV11-1 to TRBJ2-5; D not certain. CDR3 length: 14 residues. Germline CDR1 and CDR2: SGHAT and FQDESV (reference sequence). V was clipped by 2 bases and J by 4 bases, with 11 bases between them. CDR3 in amino acids: CASSLTLDAETQYF. The CDR3 bases are TGTGCCAGCAGCTTAACTCTAGATGCAGAGACCCAGTACTTC.

This clonotype was picked up a small number of times. V and J are TRBV7-2 and TRBJ1-5; D is undetermined. CDR1 and CDR2 (germline): SGHTA, FQGNSA. The CDR3 spans 15 residues. V gave up 1 base and J gave up 6 bases, with 13 bases separating them. The CDR3 nucleotides are TGTGCCAGCAGCTTAGGCCCCCCGGACGCTCAGCCCCAGCATTTT. It codes for CASSLGPPDAQPQHF.

The CDR3 coding sequence is TGTGCCAGCAGACGAAGCGGGGGGCGCGGCACCGGGGAGCTGTTTTTT. Amino acid sequence: CASRRSGGRGTGELFF. The chain couples TRBV7-2 to TRBJ2-2; 9 bases line up with TRBD2. Germline V CDR1 and CDR2: SGHTA, FQGNSA. After removal of 6 bases from V and 4 bases from J, the junction contained 9 bases not matched to a gene. CDR3 length equals 16 residues.

In its sample, this clonotype was seen a few times. This rearrangement joins TRBV19 to TRBJ1-2; possible D gene TRBD1, 5 bases. The CDR3 has 13 amino acids. Per the germline V gene, CDR1 is LNHDA and CDR2 is SQIVND (reference sequence). V was cut by 7 bases and J by 6 bases, with 15 bases left in between. CDR3 amino acids: CASNPQGSDGYTF. In DNA, the CDR3 is TGTGCCAGTAACCCTCAGGGTTCGGATGGCTACACCTTC. Drawing the rest from reference TRBV19 and TRBJ1-2, the complete variable domain is DGGITQSPKYLFRKEGQNVTLSCEQNLNHDAMYWYRQDPGQGLRLIYYSQIVNDFQKGDIAEGYSVSREKKESFPLTVTSAQKNPTAFYLCASNPQGSDGYTFGSGTRLTVV.

This clonotype turned up a few times. This chain links TRBV2 with TRBJ2-3; D assignment may be TRBD1 or TRBD2 (5 bases each). V was trimmed by 9 bases and J by 5 bases, leaving 15 bases between them. This CDR3 is built from 13 residues. Germline CDR1 is SNHLY and CDR2 is FYNNEI. The CDR3 loop reads CARSEGSRDTQYF. The CDR3 coding sequence is TGTGCCAGGTCAGAGGGGTCCAGAGATACGCAGTATTTT. Together with reference TRBV2 and TRBJ2-3, the CDR3 gives the full variable domain: EPEVTQTPSHQVTQMGQEVILRCVPISNHLYFYWYRQILGQKVEFLVSFYNNEISEKSEIFDDQFSVERPDGSNFTLKIRSTKLEDSAMYFCARSEGSRDTQYFGPGTRLTVL.

This clonotype was seen more than once but under ten times. The chain links TRBV10-3 to TRBJ2-2; D is undetermined. The V gene's germline CDR1 is ENHRY and CDR2 SYGVKD. This CDR3 has 14 residues. Trimming stripped 11 bases from V and 0 bases from J, with 13 bases between. CDR3 in DNA: TGTGCCTCCTCCAAAGGGTCGAACACCGGGGAGCTGTTTTTT. Translating gives CASSKGSNTGELFF.

The V call is TRBV20-1, the J call TRBJ1-2; TRBD1 might be the D (6 bases). Looked up from germline, CDR1 is DFQATT and CDR2 is SNEGSKA (reference sequence). The CDR3 loop spans 14 amino acids. In DNA form, the CDR3 reads TGCAGCGCCCATGGACAGCCCTCTCACTATGGCTACACCTTC. As protein: CSAHGQPSHYGYTF.

The chain carries TRBV6-1 and TRBJ2-4; TRBD1 agrees at 7 bases. There are 14 residues in the CDR3. V gave up 6 bases and J gave up 6 bases; unmatched junction bases: 8. Germline V CDR1 and CDR2: MNHNS, SASEGT. CDR3 coding DNA: TGTGCCAGCAGGGGGGAGACAGGGACAAACATTCAGTACTTC. The encoded protein is CASRGETGTNIQYF.

The sample holds a few counts of this clonotype. CDR3 amino acids: CASSGGTSGMREQYF. The CDR3 bases are TGTGCCAGCAGCGGGGGGACTAGCGGGATGAGAGAGCAGTACTTC. The genes are TRBV6-2 or TRBV6-3 and TRBJ2-7; 13 bases agree with TRBD2. The CDR3 consists of 15 residues. Per the germline V gene, CDR1 is MNHEY and CDR2 is SVGEGT. With 6 bases clipped from V and 7 bases from J, the junction kept 9 bases outside the gene matches.

This clonotype was observed at least ten times. The V call is TRBV2, the J call TRBJ1-5; D perhaps matches TRBD1 (6 bases). The CDR3 spans 13 residues. Trimming took off 3 bases at V and 5 bases at J, with 8 bases between the two ends. Germline V gene lookup returns CDR1 SNHLY and CDR2 FYNNEI. CDR3 bases: TGTGCCAGCAGTGAGGGGGCCTATCAGCCCCAGCATTTT. Amino acid sequence: CASSEGAYQPQHF.

This chain joins TRBV7-9 and TRBJ2-5; weak D call: TRBD2 (6 bases). Germline loops: CDR1 SEHNR, CDR2 FQNEAQ (reference sequence). V was shortened by 2 bases and J by 4 bases, with 20 bases between the two germline ends. This CDR3 contains 17 residues. The CDR3 loop is CASSLMDGRSGGETQYF. The CDR3 nucleotides are TGTGCCAGCAGCTTAATGGACGGCCGGTCCGGGGGAGAGACCCAGTACTTC.